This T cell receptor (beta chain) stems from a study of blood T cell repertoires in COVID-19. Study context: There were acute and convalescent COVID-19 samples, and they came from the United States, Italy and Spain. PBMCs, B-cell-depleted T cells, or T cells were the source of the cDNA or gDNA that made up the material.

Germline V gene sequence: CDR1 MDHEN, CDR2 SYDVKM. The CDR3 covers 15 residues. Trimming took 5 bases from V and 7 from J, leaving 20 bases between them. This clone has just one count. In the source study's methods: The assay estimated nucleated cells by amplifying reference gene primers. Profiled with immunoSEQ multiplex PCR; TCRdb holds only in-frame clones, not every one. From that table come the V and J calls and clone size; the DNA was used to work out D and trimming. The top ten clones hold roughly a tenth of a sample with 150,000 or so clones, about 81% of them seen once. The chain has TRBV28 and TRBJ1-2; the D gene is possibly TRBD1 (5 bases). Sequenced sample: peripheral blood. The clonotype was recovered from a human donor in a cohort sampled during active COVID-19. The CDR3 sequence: CASSDGRGYVFGYTF. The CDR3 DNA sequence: TGTGCCAGCAGTGACGGTCGGGGGTATGTTTTTGGCTACACCTTC.